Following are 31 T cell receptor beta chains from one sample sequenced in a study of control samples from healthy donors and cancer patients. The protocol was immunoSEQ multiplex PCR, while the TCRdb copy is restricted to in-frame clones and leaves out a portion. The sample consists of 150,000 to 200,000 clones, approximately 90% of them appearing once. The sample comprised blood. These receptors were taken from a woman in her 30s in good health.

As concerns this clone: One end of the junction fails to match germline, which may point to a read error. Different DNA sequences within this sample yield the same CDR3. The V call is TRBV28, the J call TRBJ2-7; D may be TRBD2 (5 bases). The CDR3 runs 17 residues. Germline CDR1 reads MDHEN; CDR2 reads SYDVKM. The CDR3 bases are TGTGCCAGCAGTCTATGGGGAGCGGAGGCGCCATCCTACGAGCAGTACTTC. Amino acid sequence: CASSLWGAEAPSYEQYF.

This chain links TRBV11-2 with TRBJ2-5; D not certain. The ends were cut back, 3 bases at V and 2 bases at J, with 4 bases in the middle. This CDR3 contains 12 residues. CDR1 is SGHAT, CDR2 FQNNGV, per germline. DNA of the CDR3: TGTGCCAGCAGCTTCACTCAAGAGACCCAGTACTTC. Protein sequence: CASSFTQETQYF.

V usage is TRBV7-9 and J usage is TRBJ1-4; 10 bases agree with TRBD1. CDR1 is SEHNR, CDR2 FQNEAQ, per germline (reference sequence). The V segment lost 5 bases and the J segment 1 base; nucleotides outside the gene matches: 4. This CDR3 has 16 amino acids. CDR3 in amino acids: CASSDRDRGTNEKLFF. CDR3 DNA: TGTGCCAGCAGCGACCGGGACAGGGGAACTAATGAAAAACTGTTTTTT.

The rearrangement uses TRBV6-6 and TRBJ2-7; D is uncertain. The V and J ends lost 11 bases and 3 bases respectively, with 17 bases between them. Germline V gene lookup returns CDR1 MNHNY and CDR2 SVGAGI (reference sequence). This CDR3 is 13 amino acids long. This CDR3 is CASAGQFDYEQYF. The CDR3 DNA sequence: TGTGCCTCTGCTGGGCAGTTTGACTACGAGCAGTACTTC.

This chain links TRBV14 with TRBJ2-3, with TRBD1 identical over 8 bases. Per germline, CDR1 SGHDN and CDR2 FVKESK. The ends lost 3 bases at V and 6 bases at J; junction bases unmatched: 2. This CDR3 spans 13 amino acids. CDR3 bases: TGTGCCAGCAGCCATCAGGGGGCGGATACGCAGTATTTT. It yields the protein CASSHQGADTQYF.

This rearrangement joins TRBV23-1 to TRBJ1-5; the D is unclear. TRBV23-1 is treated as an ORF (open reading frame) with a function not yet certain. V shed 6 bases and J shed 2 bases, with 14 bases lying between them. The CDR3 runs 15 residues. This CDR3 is CASSPQSSGNQPQHF. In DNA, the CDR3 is TGCGCCAGCAGCCCACAATCTTCAGGCAATCAGCCCCAGCATTTT.

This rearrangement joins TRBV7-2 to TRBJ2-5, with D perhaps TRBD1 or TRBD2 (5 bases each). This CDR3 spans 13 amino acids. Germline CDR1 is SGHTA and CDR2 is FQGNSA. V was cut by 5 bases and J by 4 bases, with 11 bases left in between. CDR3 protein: CASSRGPGETQYF. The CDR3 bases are TGTGCCAGCAGCCGGGGACCGGGAGAGACCCAGTACTTC.

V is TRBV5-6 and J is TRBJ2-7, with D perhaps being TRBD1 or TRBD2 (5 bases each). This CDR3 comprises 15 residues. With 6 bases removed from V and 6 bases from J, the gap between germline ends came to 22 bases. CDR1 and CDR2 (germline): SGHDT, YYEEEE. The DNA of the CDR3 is TGTGCCAGCACCGTACCCGGGACCGGGATTGTCGAGCAGTACTTC. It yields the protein CASTVPGTGIVEQYF.

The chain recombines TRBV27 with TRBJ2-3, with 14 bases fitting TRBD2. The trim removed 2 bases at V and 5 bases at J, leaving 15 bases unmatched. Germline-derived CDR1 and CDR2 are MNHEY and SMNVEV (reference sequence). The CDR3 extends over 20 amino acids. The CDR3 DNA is TGTGCCAGCAGTTTAAAGGTTTGGGCGGCCGGGACTAGCGGGAGAGATACGCAGTATTTT. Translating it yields CASSLKVWAAGTSGRDTQYF.

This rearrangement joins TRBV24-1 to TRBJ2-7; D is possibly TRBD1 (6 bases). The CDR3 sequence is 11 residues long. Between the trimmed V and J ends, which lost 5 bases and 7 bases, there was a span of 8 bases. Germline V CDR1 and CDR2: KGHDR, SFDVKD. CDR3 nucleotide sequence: TGTGCCACCAGTGCAGGGGATGAGCAGTACTTC. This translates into CATSAGDEQYF.

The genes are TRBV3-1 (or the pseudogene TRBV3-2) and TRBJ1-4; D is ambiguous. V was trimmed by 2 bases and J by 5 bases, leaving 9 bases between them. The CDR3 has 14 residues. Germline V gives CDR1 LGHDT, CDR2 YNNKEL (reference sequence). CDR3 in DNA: TGTGCCAGCAGCCAATTCGGCCCAAATGAAAAACTGTTTTTT. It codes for CASSQFGPNEKLFF.

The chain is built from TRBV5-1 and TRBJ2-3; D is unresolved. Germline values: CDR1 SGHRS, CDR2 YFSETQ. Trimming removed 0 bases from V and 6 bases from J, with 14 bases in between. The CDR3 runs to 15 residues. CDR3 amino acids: CASSLVPGTTDTQYF. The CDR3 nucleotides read TGCGCCAGCAGCTTGGTTCCGGGTACTACCGATACGCAGTATTTT.

CDR3 protein: CASSYSFQGNGYTF. CDR3 DNA sequence: TGTGCCAGCAGTTACTCGTTCCAGGGGAATGGCTACACCTTC. The J gene is TRBJ1-2, the V gene TRBV6-5, with D tentatively TRBD1 (6 bases). The CDR3 contains 14 residues. Germline CDR1 is MNHEY and CDR2 is SVGAGI. V lost 0 bases and J 6 bases, leaving 11 bases between the germline ends.

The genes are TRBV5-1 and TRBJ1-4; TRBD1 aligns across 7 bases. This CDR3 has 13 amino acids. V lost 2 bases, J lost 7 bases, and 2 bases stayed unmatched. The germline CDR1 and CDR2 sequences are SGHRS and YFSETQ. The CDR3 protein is CASSFGTAEKLFF. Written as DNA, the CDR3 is TGCGCCAGCAGCTTCGGGACAGCTGAAAAACTGTTTTTT.

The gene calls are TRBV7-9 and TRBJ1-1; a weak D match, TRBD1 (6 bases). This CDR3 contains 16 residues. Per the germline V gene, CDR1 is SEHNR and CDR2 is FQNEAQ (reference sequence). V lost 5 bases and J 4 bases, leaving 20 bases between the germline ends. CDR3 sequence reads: CASSDNRDGPTTEAFF. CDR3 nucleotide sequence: TGTGCCAGCAGCGACAACAGGGACGGCCCCACCACTGAAGCTTTCTTT.

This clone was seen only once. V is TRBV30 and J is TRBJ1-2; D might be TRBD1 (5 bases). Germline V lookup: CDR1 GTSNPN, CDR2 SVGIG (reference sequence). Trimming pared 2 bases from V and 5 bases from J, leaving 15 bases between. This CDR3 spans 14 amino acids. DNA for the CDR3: TGTGCCTGGAGTTTATTTCCGGGACGGTATGGCTACACCTTC. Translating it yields CAWSLFPGRYGYTF.

CDR3 amino acids: CASSIQGGQGAAFF. CDR3 nucleotide sequence: TGTGCCAGTAGTATCCAGGGGGGACAGGGGGCGGCTTTCTTT. V and J are TRBV19 and TRBJ1-1; TRBD1 matches at 12 bases. Germline-derived CDR1 and CDR2 are LNHDA and SQIVND (reference sequence). V lost 3 bases and J lost 11; bases outside the gene matches: 7. This CDR3 spans 14 amino acids.

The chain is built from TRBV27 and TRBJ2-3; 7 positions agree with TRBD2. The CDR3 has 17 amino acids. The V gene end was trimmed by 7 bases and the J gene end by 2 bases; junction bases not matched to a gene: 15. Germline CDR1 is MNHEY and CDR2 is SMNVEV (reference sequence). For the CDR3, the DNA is TGTGCCAGCACCGCAAGTTGGCTAGCGGCCGCCACAGATACGCAGTATTTT. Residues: CASTASWLAAATDTQYF.

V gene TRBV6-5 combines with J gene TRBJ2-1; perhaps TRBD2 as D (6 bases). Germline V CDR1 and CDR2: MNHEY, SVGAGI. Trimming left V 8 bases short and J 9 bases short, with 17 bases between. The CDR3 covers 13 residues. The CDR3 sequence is CASGPLASIEQFF. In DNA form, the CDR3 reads TGTGCCAGCGGACCTCTAGCGTCGATTGAGCAGTTCTTC.

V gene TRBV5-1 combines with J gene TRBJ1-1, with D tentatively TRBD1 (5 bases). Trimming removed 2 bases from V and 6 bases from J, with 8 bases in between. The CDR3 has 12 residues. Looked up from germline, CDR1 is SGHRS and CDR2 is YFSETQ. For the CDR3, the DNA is TGCGCCAGCAGCTTACCAGGGTCTGAAGCTTTCTTT. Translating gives CASSLPGSEAFF.

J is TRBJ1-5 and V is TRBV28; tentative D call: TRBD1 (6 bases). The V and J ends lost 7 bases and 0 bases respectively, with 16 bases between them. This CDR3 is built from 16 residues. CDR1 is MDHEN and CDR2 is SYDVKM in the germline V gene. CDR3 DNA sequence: TGTGCCAGCACCGGACACAGGGACTATAGCAATCAGCCCCAGCATTTT. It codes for CASTGHRDYSNQPQHF.

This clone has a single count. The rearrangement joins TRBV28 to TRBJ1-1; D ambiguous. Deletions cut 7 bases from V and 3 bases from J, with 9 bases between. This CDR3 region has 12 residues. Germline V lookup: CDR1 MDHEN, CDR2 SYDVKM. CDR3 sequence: CASTSGDTEAFF. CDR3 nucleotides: TGTGCCAGCACTTCCGGGGACACTGAAGCTTTCTTT.

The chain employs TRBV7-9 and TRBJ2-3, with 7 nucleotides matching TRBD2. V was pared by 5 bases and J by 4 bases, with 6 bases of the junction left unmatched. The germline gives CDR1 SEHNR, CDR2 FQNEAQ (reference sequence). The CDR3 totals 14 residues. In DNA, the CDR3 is TGTGCCAGCAGCCTTGGGGGAGGGTCAGATACGCAGTATTTT. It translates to CASSLGGGSDTQYF.

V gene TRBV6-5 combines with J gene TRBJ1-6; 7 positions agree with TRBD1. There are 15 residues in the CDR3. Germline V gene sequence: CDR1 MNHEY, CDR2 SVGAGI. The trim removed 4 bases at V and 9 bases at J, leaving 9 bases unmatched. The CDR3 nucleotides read TGTGCCAGCAGTTGGGAGACAGGGAGGGGTTCACCCCTCCACTTT. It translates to CASSWETGRGSPLHF.

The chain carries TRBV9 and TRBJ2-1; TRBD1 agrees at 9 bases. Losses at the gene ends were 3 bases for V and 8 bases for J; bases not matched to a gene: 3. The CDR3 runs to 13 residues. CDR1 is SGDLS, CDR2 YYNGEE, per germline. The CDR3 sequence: CASSGDRVHEQFF. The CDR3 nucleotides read TGTGCCAGCAGCGGGGACAGGGTTCATGAGCAGTTCTTC.

CDR3 sequence: CASSLTAPYEQYF. CDR3 bases: TGTGCCAGCAGCTTGACGGCACCCTACGAGCAGTACTTC. V gene TRBV5-6 combines with J gene TRBJ2-7; no reliable D call. The ends were cut back, 1 base at V and 2 bases at J, with 7 bases in the middle. Germline assignment: CDR1 SGHDT and CDR2 YYEEEE. The CDR3 consists of 13 residues. Supplemented by reference TRBV5-6 and TRBJ2-7, the full variable domain reads DAGVTQSPTHLIKTRGQQVTLRCSPKSGHDTVSWYQQALGQGPQFIFQYYEEEERQRGNFPDRFSGHQFPNYSSELNVNALLLGDSALYLCASSLTAPYEQYFGPGTRLTVT.

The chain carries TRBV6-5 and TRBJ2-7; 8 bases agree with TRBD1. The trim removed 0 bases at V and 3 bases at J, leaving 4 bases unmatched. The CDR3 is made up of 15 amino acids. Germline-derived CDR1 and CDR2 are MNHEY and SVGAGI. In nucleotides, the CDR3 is TGTGCCAGCAGTTACTCGAGCAGGGGGCTCTACGAGCAGTACTTC. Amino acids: CASSYSSRGLYEQYF.

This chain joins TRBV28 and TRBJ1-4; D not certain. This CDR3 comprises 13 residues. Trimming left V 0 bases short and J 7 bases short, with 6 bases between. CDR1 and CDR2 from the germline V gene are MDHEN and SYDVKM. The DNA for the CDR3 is TGTGCCAGCAGTTTATGGGGCAGTGAAAAACTGTTTTTT. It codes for CASSLWGSEKLFF. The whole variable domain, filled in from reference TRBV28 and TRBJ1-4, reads DVKVTQSSRYLVKRTGEKVFLECVQDMDHENMFWYRQDPGLGLRLIYFSYDVKMKEKGDIPEGYSVSREKKERFSLILESASTNQTSMYLCASSLWGSEKLFFGSGTQLSVL.

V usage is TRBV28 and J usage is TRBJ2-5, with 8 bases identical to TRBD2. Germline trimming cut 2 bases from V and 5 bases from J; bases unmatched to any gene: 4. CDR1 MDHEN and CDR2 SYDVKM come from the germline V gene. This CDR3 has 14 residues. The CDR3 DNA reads TGTGCCAGCAGTTTACGGGGGGGCTACGAGACCCAGTACTTC. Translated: CASSLRGGYETQYF.

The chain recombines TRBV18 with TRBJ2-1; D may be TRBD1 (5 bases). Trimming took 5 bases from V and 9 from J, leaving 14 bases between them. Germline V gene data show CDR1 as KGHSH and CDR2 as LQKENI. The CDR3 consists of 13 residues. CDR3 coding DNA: TGTGCCAGCTCATCCGACAGATCCAGTGAGCAGTTCTTC. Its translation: CASSSDRSSEQFF.

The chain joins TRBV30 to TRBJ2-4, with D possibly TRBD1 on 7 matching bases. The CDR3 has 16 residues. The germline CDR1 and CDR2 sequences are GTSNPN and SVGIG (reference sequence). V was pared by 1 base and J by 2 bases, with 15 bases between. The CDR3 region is CAWSDGQEGPKNIQYF. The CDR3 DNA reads TGTGCCTGGAGTGATGGACAGGAGGGTCCCAAAAACATTCAGTACTTC.